The clone carrying this TCR beta chain was seen only a few times. Its antigen remains unknown. The source of the sample is a study of response to subunit inactivated influenza vaccine. Study findings and constraints: Authors suggested that a seasonal influenza vaccination recruits few new T cells each time.

The CDR3 loop spans 12 amino acids. V was trimmed by 5 bases and J by 0 bases, leaving 8 bases between them. Per the germline V gene, CDR1 is DFQATT and CDR2 is SNEGSKA (reference sequence). TCRdb independently ran MiXCR on the RT-PCR reads; one entry per CDR3 protein. The data show about 540,000 distinct CDR3 sequences, roughly 25% seen once. These same data were also listed under a study on T cells expressing NK-cell markers. This second study notes: TCR beta libraries carry UMIs added by 5'RACE template switching. Seven HCMV-seropositive donors and one seronegative donor made up the eight sequenced donors.

The chain carries TRBV20-1 and TRBJ2-7, with unresolved D. The clonotype was recovered from a man in his fifties who received an inactivated influenza vaccine. The sample was CD4+ T cells sorted from PBMCs, taken about 13 days after vaccination. The CDR3 sequence is CSAGPSSYEQYF. The CDR3, as DNA: TGCAGTGCTGGCCCGAGCTCCTACGAGCAGTACTTC.